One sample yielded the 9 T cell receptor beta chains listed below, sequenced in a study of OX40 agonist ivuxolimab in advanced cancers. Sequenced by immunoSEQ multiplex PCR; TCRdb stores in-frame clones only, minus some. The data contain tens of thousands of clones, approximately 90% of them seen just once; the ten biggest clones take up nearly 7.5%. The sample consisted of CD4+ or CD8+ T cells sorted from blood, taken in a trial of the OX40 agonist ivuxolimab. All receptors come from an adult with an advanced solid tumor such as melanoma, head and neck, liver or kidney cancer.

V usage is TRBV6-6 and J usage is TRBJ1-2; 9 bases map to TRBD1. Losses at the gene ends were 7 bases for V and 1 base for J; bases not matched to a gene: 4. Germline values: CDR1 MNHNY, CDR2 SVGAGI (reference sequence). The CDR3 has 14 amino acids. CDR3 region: CASNRDRDNYGYTF. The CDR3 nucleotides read TGTGCCAGCAACAGGGACAGGGATAACTATGGCTACACCTTC.

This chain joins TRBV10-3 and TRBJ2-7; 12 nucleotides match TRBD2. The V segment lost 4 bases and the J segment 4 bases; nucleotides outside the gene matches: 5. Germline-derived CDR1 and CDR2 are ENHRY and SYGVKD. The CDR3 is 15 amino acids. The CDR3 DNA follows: TGTGCCATCAGTGGGGGACTAGCGGGCTTTTACGAGCAGTACTTC. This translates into CAISGGLAGFYEQYF.

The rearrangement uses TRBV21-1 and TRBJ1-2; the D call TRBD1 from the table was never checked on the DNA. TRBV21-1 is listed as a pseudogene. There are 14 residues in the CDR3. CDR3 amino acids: CASSTQGLSYGYTF. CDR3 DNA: TGTGCCAGCAGCACACAGGGGTTGAGCTATGGCTACACCTTC.

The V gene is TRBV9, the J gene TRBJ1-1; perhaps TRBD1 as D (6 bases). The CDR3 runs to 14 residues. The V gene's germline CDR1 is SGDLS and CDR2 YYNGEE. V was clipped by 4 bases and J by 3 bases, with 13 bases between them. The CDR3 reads CASSKRTDHTEAFF. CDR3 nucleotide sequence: TGTGCCAGCAGCAAGCGGACAGATCACACTGAAGCTTTCTTT.

The CDR3, as DNA: TGCGCCAGCAGAAAGCGACAGGGCCTGGAGACCCAGTACTTC. It codes for CASRKRQGLETQYF. The chain has TRBV5-1 and TRBJ2-5; 7 nucleotides line up with TRBD1. Germline CDR1 and CDR2: SGHRS and YFSETQ. J lost 5 bases, V lost 5 bases, and 9 bases had no gene match. The CDR3 is 14 residues long.

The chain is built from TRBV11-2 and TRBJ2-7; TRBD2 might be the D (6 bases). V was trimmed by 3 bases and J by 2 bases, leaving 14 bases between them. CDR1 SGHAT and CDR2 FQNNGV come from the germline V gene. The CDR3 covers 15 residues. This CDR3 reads CASSFTVGLAYEQYF. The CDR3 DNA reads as TGTGCCAGCAGCTTTACGGTGGGACTCGCCTACGAGCAGTACTTC.

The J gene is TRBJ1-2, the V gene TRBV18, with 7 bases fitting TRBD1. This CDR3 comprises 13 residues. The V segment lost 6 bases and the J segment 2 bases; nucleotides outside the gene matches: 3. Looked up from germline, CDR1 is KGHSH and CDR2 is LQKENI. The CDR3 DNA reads TGTGCCAGCTCTCGACAGGGCAACTATGGCTACACCTTC. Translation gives CASSRQGNYGYTF.

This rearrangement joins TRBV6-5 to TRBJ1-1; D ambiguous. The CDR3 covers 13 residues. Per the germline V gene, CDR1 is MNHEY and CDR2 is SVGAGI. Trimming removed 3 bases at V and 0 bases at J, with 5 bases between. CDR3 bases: TGTGCCAGCAGTTATATCCTGAACACTGAAGCTTTCTTT. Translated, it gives CASSYILNTEAFF.

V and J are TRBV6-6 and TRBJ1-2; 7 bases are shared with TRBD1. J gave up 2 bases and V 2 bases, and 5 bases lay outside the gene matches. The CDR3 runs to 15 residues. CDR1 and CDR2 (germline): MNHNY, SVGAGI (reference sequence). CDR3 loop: CASSYRQGRNYGYTF. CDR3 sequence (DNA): TGTGCCAGCAGTTACCGACAGGGTAGGAACTATGGCTACACCTTC.